This T cell receptor (beta chain) derives from a study of CD8 T cells in Susac syndrome. Negative isolation yielded CD8+ and CD4+ T cells; FACS enriched TEMRA cells. The CDR3 contains 13 residues. RNA, at about 0.45 to 1 ug, was reverse transcribed with random hexamers. An immunoSEQ multiplex PCR amplified TCR beta CDR3 over 54 Vbeta and 13 Jbeta. TCRdb itself ran the immunoSEQ multiplex PCR reads through MiXCR, one entry per CDR3 protein. The table shows a few hundred thousand distinct CDR3 sequences, with about 88% occurring only once. The receptor comes from a human donor with multiple sclerosis. The sequencing sample was made of CD8+ T cells from PBMCs. The J gene is TRBJ2-3, the V gene TRBV21-1; TRBD1 reflects the table's D call only, with no check against the DNA. TRBV21-1 is termed a pseudogene. The CDR3 nucleotides read TGTGCCAGCAGGCCGGGACACACAGATACGCAGTATTTT. The encoded protein is CASRPGHTDTQYF.